These 18 T cell receptor beta chains share one sample of origin, sequenced in a study of TIL therapy for anti-PD-1-resistant metastatic lung cancer. Time point specified: pre-treatment sample, taken before nivolumab and TIL therapy. The libraries were made with immunoSEQ v3. Measured with immunoSEQ multiplex PCR; TCRdb has only the in-frame clones, and not every one. The table shows around 33,000 clones, with about 79% occurring only once. The sequencing here drew on blood, taken at baseline. The source of these receptors is a woman between 30 and 80 years old with non-small cell lung cancer.

The CDR3 DNA reads as TGTGCCAGCAGCCGCGGGACAGGTACTATGAACACTGAAGCTTTCTTT. Its protein product is CASSRGTGTMNTEAFF. The chain links TRBV5-5 to TRBJ1-1; TRBD1 matches at 8 bases. From germline, CDR1 is SGHKS and CDR2 YYEKEE (reference sequence). The CDR3 length is 16 residues. Trimming removed 4 bases from V and 0 bases from J; junction bases left unmatched: 8. Supplemented by reference TRBV5-5 and TRBJ1-1, the full variable domain reads DAGVTQSPTHLIKTRGQQVTLRCSPISGHKSVSWYQQVLGQGPQFIFQYYEKEERGRGNFPDRFSARQFPNYSSELNVNALLLGDSALYLCASSRGTGTMNTEAFFGQGTRLTVV.

The chain has TRBV15 and TRBJ1-1; D may be TRBD1 (5 bases). Per the germline V gene, CDR1 is LNHNV and CDR2 is YYDKDF (reference sequence). Deletions cut 5 bases from V and 0 bases from J, with 10 bases between. The CDR3 contains 14 residues. CDR3 in amino acids: CATSLDILNTEAFF. DNA for the CDR3: TGTGCCACCAGCCTGGACATCTTGAACACTGAAGCTTTCTTT.

This rearrangement joins TRBV7-8 to TRBJ2-1, with 11 bases matching TRBD2. CDR1 and CDR2 from the germline V gene are SGHVS and FQNEAQ. There are 16 residues in the CDR3. V dropped 2 bases and J dropped 5; count of bases not matched to a gene: 5. In nucleotides, the CDR3 is TGTGCCAGCAGCTTACCCCGACTAGCGGGAAACAATGAGCAGTTCTTC. Encoded protein: CASSLPRLAGNNEQFF. Together with reference TRBV7-8 and TRBJ2-1, the CDR3 gives the full variable domain: GAGVSQSPRYKVAKRGQDVALRCDPISGHVSLFWYQQALGQGPEFLTYFQNEAQLDKSGLPSDRFFAERPEGSVSTLKIQRTQQEDSAVYLCASSLPRLAGNNEQFFGPGTRLTVL.

This chain uses TRBV15 with TRBJ1-4; possible D gene TRBD1, 5 bases. The CDR3 runs 18 residues. CDR1 is LNHNV and CDR2 is YYDKDF in the germline V gene (reference sequence). Trimming took off 3 bases at V and 0 bases at J, with 17 bases between the two ends. This CDR3 is CATSRGVVISTTNEKLFF. CDR3 DNA: TGTGCCACCAGCAGGGGGGTGGTAATATCGACAACTAATGAAAAACTGTTTTTT. Full variable domain (remainder filled in from reference TRBV15 and TRBJ1-4): DAMVIQNPRYQVTQFGKPVTLSCSQTLNHNVMYWYQQKSSQAPKLLFHYYDKDFNNEADTPDNFQSRRPNTSFCFLDIRSPGLGDTAMYLCATSRGVVISTTNEKLFFGSGTQLSVL.

The chain couples TRBV6-4 to TRBJ1-4; no clear D. CDR1 is MRHNA and CDR2 is SNTAGT in the germline V gene. The CDR3 length is 12 residues. The V and J ends lost 2 bases and 10 bases respectively, with 8 bases between them. This chain's CDR3 is CASSDVGGKLFF. The CDR3 DNA follows: TGTGCCAGCAGTGACGTGGGTGGAAAACTGTTTTTT.

CDR3 DNA sequence: TGTGCCAGCAGTTTACAAGGACACCCCTACGAGCAGTACTTC. Translating gives CASSLQGHPYEQYF. This chain joins TRBV27 and TRBJ2-7, with a weak D call TRBD1 (5 bases). The CDR3 is made up of 14 amino acids. From germline, CDR1 is MNHEY and CDR2 SMNVEV (reference sequence). Trimming pared 2 bases from V and 2 bases from J, leaving 10 bases between.

The V call is TRBV6-6, the J call TRBJ2-4, with a possible D match to TRBD2 (5 bases). The length of the CDR3 is 12 residues. CDR1 and CDR2 (germline): MNHNY, SVGAGI (reference sequence). The V end was cut by 10 bases, the J end by 11 bases, with 18 bases between. The CDR3: CATRDPFGVQYF. As DNA, the CDR3 is TGTGCCACCCGCGACCCCTTCGGGGTTCAGTACTTC.

The chain employs TRBV2 and TRBJ2-3; 7 bases line up with TRBD1. This CDR3 is built from 14 residues. The ends lost 6 bases at V and 0 bases at J; junction bases unmatched: 3. Germline CDR1 and CDR2: SNHLY and FYNNEI. CDR3 sequence reads: CASSVQGSTDTQYF. In DNA form, the CDR3 reads TGTGCCAGCAGCGTACAGGGGAGCACAGATACGCAGTATTTT.

This CDR3 reads CASSLGLAETYEQYF. In DNA, the CDR3 is TGTGCCAGCAGCCTCGGACTAGCGGAGACCTACGAGCAGTACTTC. The chain has TRBV4-2 and TRBJ2-7; 10 bases map to TRBD2. After removal of 4 bases from V and 2 bases from J, the junction contained 5 bases not matched to a gene. This CDR3 has 15 residues. Germline V gene data show CDR1 as LGHNA and CDR2 as YNFKEQ.

This clone was detected only a few times. The chain carries TRBV10-3 and TRBJ1-2; unclear D gene. V was cut by 0 bases and J by 13 bases, with 15 bases left in between. CDR1 ENHRY and CDR2 SYGVKD come from the germline V gene. The CDR3 is 13 residues long. CDR3 protein: CAISESLIKSSTF. The CDR3 DNA follows: TGTGCCATCAGTGAGTCCCTGATAAAGTCTAGCACCTTC.

This chain uses TRBV5-1 with TRBJ1-2; D ambiguous. The CDR3 is made up of 14 amino acids. Trimming pared 4 bases from V and 8 bases from J, leaving 18 bases between. CDR1 is SGHRS, CDR2 YFSETQ, per germline. The CDR3 loop is CASSLERAGRGYTF. The DNA of the CDR3 is TGCGCCAGCAGCCTGGAGCGAGCAGGCCGGGGCTACACCTTC.

This clone was detected only a few times. The chain employs TRBV2 and TRBJ1-2; D is uncertain. Between the trimmed V and J ends, which lost 5 bases and 2 bases, there was a span of 12 bases. Germline V gives CDR1 SNHLY, CDR2 FYNNEI. This CDR3 has 14 amino acids. CDR3 protein: CASSYLLGNYGYTF. The CDR3, as DNA: TGTGCCAGCAGTTACCTCTTGGGGAACTATGGCTACACCTTC.

This chain connects TRBV7-2 to TRBJ2-3, with D possibly called TRBD1 or TRBD2 (5 bases each). The ends were cut back, 5 bases at V and 5 bases at J, with 23 bases in the middle. The CDR3 contains 17 residues. Germline CDR1 and CDR2: SGHTA and FQGNSA. As DNA, the CDR3 is TGTGCCAGCAGCCCGATGGGACCCAGCCGTGGAAAAGATACGCAGTATTTT. Its translation: CASSPMGPSRGKDTQYF.

The rearrangement joins TRBV11-2 to TRBJ1-2; D not resolved. Germline CDR1 is SGHAT and CDR2 is FQNNGV. Trimming removed 0 bases at V and 0 bases at J, with 8 bases between. CDR3 length equals 15 residues. The CDR3 bases are TGTGCCAGCAGCTTAGATCATCGGTCTAACTATGGCTACACCTTC. Protein sequence: CASSLDHRSNYGYTF.

The chain couples TRBV5-5 to TRBJ1-1; 7 positions agree with TRBD1. V lost 4 bases, J lost 2 bases, and 8 bases stayed unmatched. Germline lookup yields CDR1 SGHKS and CDR2 YYEKEE (reference sequence). The CDR3 contains 15 residues. CDR3 region: CASSPREGANTEAFF. The CDR3 DNA sequence: TGTGCCAGCAGCCCCCGCGAGGGGGCAAACACTGAAGCTTTCTTT.

The chain recombines TRBV6-6 with TRBJ1-2; D uncertain. Germline V CDR1 and CDR2: MNHNY, SVGAGI (reference sequence). The V end lost 2 bases, the J end lost 5 bases, and 9 bases lay between the germline ends. This CDR3 is 13 amino acids long. CDR3 DNA sequence: TGTGCCAGCAGTTACGGATCGGATTATGGCTACACCTTC. It codes for CASSYGSDYGYTF.

The chain carries TRBV4-1 and TRBJ2-1, with D unclear. Germline values: CDR1 MGHRA, CDR2 YSYEKL. The CDR3 covers 14 residues. Trimming stripped 3 bases from V and 7 bases from J, with 13 bases between. CDR3 in amino acids: CASSHAVFGNEQFF. The CDR3 DNA is TGCGCCAGCAGCCACGCCGTTTTCGGTAATGAGCAGTTCTTC.

This rearrangement joins TRBV5-1 to TRBJ1-4; D gene unclear. This CDR3 is 15 amino acids long. V shed 4 bases and J shed 0 bases, with 10 bases lying between them. The V gene's germline CDR1 is SGHRS and CDR2 YFSETQ. The CDR3 sequence: CASSPSRTTNEKLFF. CDR3 bases: TGCGCCAGCAGCCCTTCACGGACAACTAATGAAAAACTGTTTTTT. Full variable domain (outside the CDR3, taken from reference TRBV5-1 and TRBJ1-4): KAGVTQTPRYLIKTRGQQVTLSCSPISGHRSVSWYQQTPGQGLQFLFEYFSETQRNKGNFPGRFSGRQFSNSRSEMNVSTLELGDSALYLCASSPSRTTNEKLFFGSGTQLSVL.